This entry lists 8 T cell receptor beta chains sequenced from one sample in a study of blood T cell repertoires in COVID-19. The method was immunoSEQ multiplex PCR; TCRdb's version includes in-frame clones alone and lacks a portion of them. Of more than 120,000 clones in the sample, around 87% are singletons; the top ten hold 8.5% to 9%. Sequenced material: peripheral blood. The receptors were gathered from a woman in her forties or fifties with active or convalescent COVID-19.

This clone appeared a single time. The gene calls are TRBV10-3 and TRBJ2-3; tentatively, D is TRBD2 (6 bases). The CDR3 covers 14 residues. Trimming pared 7 bases from V and 2 bases from J, leaving 13 bases between. In germline, CDR1 is ENHRY, CDR2 SYGVKD. The CDR3 sequence is CAITGDSPTDTQYF. CDR3 nucleotides: TGTGCCATCACGGGAGACAGTCCCACAGATACGCAGTATTTT.

The chain carries TRBV5-1 and TRBJ1-1; D gene unclear. The CDR3 is 13 amino acids. CDR1 and CDR2 from the germline V gene are SGHRS and YFSETQ. Trimming cost V 7 bases and J 0 bases, with 10 bases left between them. CDR3 sequence: CASGSYMNTEAFF. In DNA, the CDR3 is TGCGCCAGCGGGAGCTACATGAACACTGAAGCTTTCTTT. Looking up the rest from reference TRBV5-1 and TRBJ1-1 gives the full variable domain: KAGVTQTPRYLIKTRGQQVTLSCSPISGHRSVSWYQQTPGQGLQFLFEYFSETQRNKGNFPGRFSGRQFSNSRSEMNVSTLELGDSALYLCASGSYMNTEAFFGQGTRLTVV.

The chain combines TRBV3-1 (or the pseudogene TRBV3-2) with TRBJ2-1; 7 bases match TRBD1. The V segment lost 7 bases and the J segment 8 bases; nucleotides outside the gene matches: 11. The CDR3 consists of 14 residues. The germline V gene encodes CDR1 LGHDT and CDR2 YNNKEL (reference sequence). CDR3 loop: CASISGGEIDEQFF. For the CDR3, the DNA is TGTGCCAGCATCTCAGGGGGTGAGATCGATGAGCAGTTCTTC.

The chain has TRBV7-2 and TRBJ2-1, with D hard to call. Per the germline V gene, CDR1 is SGHTA and CDR2 is FQGNSA. The CDR3 totals 16 residues. The V end was cut by 0 bases, the J end by 1 base, with 10 bases between. The DNA for the CDR3 is TGTGCCAGCAGCTTAGCGGCTTCCGGGTCCTACAATGAGCAGTTCTTC. Residues: CASSLAASGSYNEQFF.

This clone has just one count. The chain joins TRBV6-1 to TRBJ1-1; D is possibly TRBD1 (6 bases). The CDR3 has 13 residues. Deletions cut 1 base from V and 11 bases from J, with 14 bases between. Germline CDR1 and CDR2: MNHNS and SASEGT. The CDR3 region is CASSEVGGARAFF. The CDR3 DNA sequence: TGTGCCAGCAGTGAAGTCGGGGGGGCCCGGGCTTTCTTT.

This clone was picked up a small number of times. This chain links TRBV15 with TRBJ1-5, with D unclear. The CDR3 loop spans 15 amino acids. Trimming shortened V by 0 bases and J by 7 bases, and 13 bases separated the two germline ends. CDR1 and CDR2 (germline): LNHNV, YYDKDF (reference sequence). CDR3 region: CATSRDVSVGQPQHF. The DNA of the CDR3 is TGTGCCACCAGCAGAGATGTAAGTGTCGGGCAGCCCCAGCATTTT.

V usage is TRBV30 and J usage is TRBJ1-2, with 7 bases matching TRBD1. The V gene's germline CDR1 is GTSNPN and CDR2 SVGIG (reference sequence). The V segment lost 7 bases and the J segment 3 bases; nucleotides outside the gene matches: 14. The CDR3 sequence is 15 residues long. The CDR3: CAFRQGLSGDYGYTF. Here the CDR3 DNA reads TGTGCCTTCCGACAGGGTCTCTCGGGAGACTATGGCTACACCTTC.

This chain links TRBV5-1 with TRBJ1-1, with TRBD1 matching over 8 bases. V gave up 0 bases and J gave up 6 bases; unmatched junction bases: 4. Germline V CDR1 and CDR2: SGHRS, YFSETQ. The CDR3 sequence is 14 residues long. CDR3 DNA: TGCGCCAGCAGCTTGGGGACAGGGATCCCTGAAGCTTTCTTT. Translating it yields CASSLGTGIPEAFF.